This TCR beta chain is drawn from a study of CD8 T cells in Susac syndrome. Study results and limitations: CD4+ repertoires of Susac syndrome patients lacked detectable clonal expansion.

Sequencing of TCR beta drew on CD8+ and CD4+ T cells from blood. TEMRA cells were enriched by FACS, while CD8+ and CD4+ T cells were obtained through a negative isolation that was performed magnetically. With random hexamers, reverse transcription was performed on about 0.5 to 1 ug of RNA. TCRdb analysed the immunoSEQ multiplex PCR reads with MiXCR anew, one entry per CDR3 protein. Among 110,000 to 150,000 distinct CDR3 sequences, nearly 97% were seen once, and the ten largest hold approximately 0.08%. In regard to this clonotype: Its cognate antigen is unknown.

This TCR was sampled from a human donor with Susac syndrome. The sample taken for sequencing was CD4+ T cells from PBMCs.

The DNA of the CDR3 is TGTGCCATCAGCGTAACCGGGACTAGCGCCCTCACAGATACGCAGTATTTT. Its translation: CAISVTGTSALTDTQYF. V usage is TRBV10-3 and J usage is TRBJ2-3, with TRBD2 identical over 10 bases. Germline V gene data show CDR1 as ENHRY and CDR2 as SYGVKD. The CDR3 is made up of 17 amino acids. Germline trimming cut 6 bases from V and 2 bases from J; bases unmatched to any gene: 11.